A selection of T cell receptor beta chains follows, all from one sample in a study of CD8 T cells in Susac syndrome. TCRdb ran MiXCR on the immunoSEQ multiplex PCR reads and lists one entry per CDR3 protein. The sample contains roughly 160,000 distinct CDR3 sequences, roughly 95% of which appear only once. The sample taken for sequencing was CD4+ T cells from PBMCs. These receptors were taken from a human donor with Susac syndrome. The CDR3 runs from the conserved cysteine through the conserved F or W. D genes are given only for firm matches. Not all rows give a size; the values are once, few, many and, for expanded clones, a class.

>TRBJ2-7|TRBV28|TRBD2|NA
TGTGCCAGCACCACCGGGGGGGAACCCTACGAGCAGTACTTC
CASTTGGEPYEQYF
>TRBJ1-2|TRBV5-6|NA|NA
TGTGCCAGCAGCTATAGTAGCTATGGCTACACCTTC
CASSYSSYGYTF
>TRBJ2-3|TRBV18|NA|NA
TGTGCCAGCTCACCACAGCGCTCCACAGATACGCAGTATTTT
CASSPQRSTDTQYF
>TRBJ1-5|TRBV19|NA|NA
TGTGCCAGTGGGCCAGGGCTCAATCAGCCCCAGCATTTT
CASGPGLNQPQHF
>TRBJ2-3|TRBV12-3/TRBV12-4|NA|NA
TGTGCCAGCAGTTTTACAGGATCTAGCACAGATACGCAGTATTTT
CASSFTGSSTDTQYF
>TRBJ2-6|TRBV7-9|NA|NA
TGTGCCAGCAGCTTAGGGAGAGCTGGGGCCAACGTCCTGACTTTC
CASSLGRAGANVLTF
>TRBJ1-2|TRBV7-2|NA|NA
TGTGCCAGCACCACAAATACAGGGCGGGGCTACACCTTC
CASTTNTGRGYTF
>TRBJ2-7|TRBV9|NA|NA
TGTGCCAGCAGCGTAGGTCCGCCAAACCTTGGCTACGAGCAGTACTTC
CASSVGPPNLGYEQYF
>TRBJ2-5|TRBV7-2|TRBD2|NA
TGTGCCAGCAGCTTAGTGAAGGCGATAGCGGGGCAAGAGACCCAGTACTTC
CASSLVKAIAGQETQYF
>TRBJ1-2|TRBV27|NA|NA
TGTGCCAGCAGTCCGAGTTGGATTAACTATGGCTACACCTTC
CASSPSWINYGYTF
>TRBJ2-3|TRBV10-3|NA|NA
TGTGCCATCAGTGAGGGGACAGATACGCAGTATTTT
CAISEGTDTQYF
>TRBJ2-2|TRBV7-9|NA|NA
TGTGCCAGCAGCTTAGCGATCACCGGGGAGCTGTTTTTT
CASSLAITGELFF
>TRBJ2-7|TRBV29-1|NA|NA
TGCAGCGTTGTCCGGGACAACTCCTACGAGCAGTACTTC
CSVVRDNSYEQYF
>TRBJ2-2|TRBV4-1|NA|NA
TGCGCCAGCAGCCGGATCCCCTCCGCGACCGGGGAGCTGTTTTTT
CASSRIPSATGELFF
>TRBJ2-1|TRBV30|TRBD2|NA
TGTGCCTGGACCTCAGGACTAGCGGGAGGTCTGTCGTTCTTC
CAWTSGLAGGLSFF
>TRBJ2-3|TRBV12-3/TRBV12-4|NA|NA
TGTGCCAGCGGACCCCTGAGGGATACGCAGTATTTT
CASGPLRDTQYF
>TRBJ2-1|TRBV25-1|NA|NA
TGTGCCAGCAGTGTCGGGCCGGGTGAGCAGTTCTTC
CASSVGPGEQFF
>TRBJ2-5|TRBV6-2/TRBV6-3|NA|NA
TGTGCCAGTCTCGGGGGAGCCGCGACCCAGTACTTC
CASLGGAATQYF
>TRBJ2-1|TRBV29-1|NA|NA
TGCAGCGGAGAAAGCTCCTACAATGAGCAGTTCTTC
CSGESSYNEQFF
>TRBJ2-7|TRBV23-1|TRBD1|NA
TGCGCCAGCAGTCCCCGCGGGCGGGACAGGGGGCGATACGAGCAGTACTTC
CASSPRGRDRGRYEQYF
>TRBJ2-5|TRBV29-1|TRBD2|NA
TGCAGCGTTCGAAACCCCAGGGAGGGCCAGTACTTC
CSVRNPREGQYF
>TRBJ2-1|TRBV5-1|TRBD1|NA
TGCGCCAGCAGCTTGGTGGGACAGGAGTACAATGAGCAGTTCTTC
CASSLVGQEYNEQFF
>TRBJ1-1|TRBV6-5|TRBD1|NA
TGTGCCAGCAGTTACTGGGTCGGGACAGGGGGGGCTGAAGCTTTCTTT
CASSYWVGTGGAEAFF
>TRBJ1-2|TRBV30|TRBD1|NA
TGTGCCTGGAGTGCTCAGGGGGGCGCTAACTATGGCTACACCTTC
CAWSAQGGANYGYTF
>TRBJ2-1|TRBV29-1|TRBD1|NA
TGCAGCGTTGAGGACAGGGGTAGGTCCTACAATGAGCAGTTCTTC
CSVEDRGRSYNEQFF
>TRBJ2-7|TRBV15|TRBD1|NA
TGTGCCACCAGCAGGGACAGGCGCGGGTACGAGCAGTACTTC
CATSRDRRGYEQYF
>TRBJ1-2|TRBV12-3/TRBV12-4|TRBD1|few
TGTGCCAGCAGTCCGGGACAGGGGTATGGCTACACCTTC
CASSPGQGYGYTF
>TRBJ2-7|TRBV10-3|NA|NA
TGTGCCATCTCCCCAGACGGCTCGTACGAGCAGTACTTC
CAISPDGSYEQYF
>TRBJ1-1|TRBV19|NA|NA
TGTGCCAGTAGTATATTGGGGAACACTGAAGCTTTCTTT
CASSILGNTEAFF
>TRBJ1-1|TRBV7-9|NA|NA
TGTGCCAGCAGCTTCAACAGGGCCGGCACTGAAGCTTTCTTT
CASSFNRAGTEAFF
>TRBJ1-4|TRBV20-1|TRBD1|NA
TGCAGTGCTAGAGTTGGTTGGGGACAGGGGAATGAAAAACTGTTTTTT
CSARVGWGQGNEKLFF
>TRBJ2-7|TRBV7-7|NA|NA
TGTGCTAGCAGCTTACTCGGACAGCTCTCCTACGAGCAGTACTTC
CASSLLGQLSYEQYF
>TRBJ2-3|TRBV11-2|NA|NA
TGTGCCAGCAGGGATCGGGACAGCACAGATACGCAGTATTTT
CASRDRDSTDTQYF
>TRBJ2-5|TRBV5-1|TRBD2|NA
TGCGCCAGCAGCAGGACTAGCGGGGGATTCGAGACCCAGTACTTC
CASSRTSGGFETQYF
>TRBJ1-3|TRBV20-1|NA|NA
TGCAGTGCTAGAGATCCGCAGAGGGGAAACACCATATATTTT
CSARDPQRGNTIYF
>TRBJ2-5|TRBV24-1|TRBD1|NA
TGTGCCACCGGAAAACAGGGGGCAGAGACCCAGTACTTC
CATGKQGAETQYF
>TRBJ1-5|TRBV29-1|TRBD1|NA
TGCAGCGTGGTCGACAGGGAGGGAGCAAATCAGCCCCAGCATTTT
CSVVDREGANQPQHF
>TRBJ2-1|TRBV9|TRBD1|once
TGTGCCAGCAGTGCAACAGGGGGCCCCCAGCCCACGCAGTTCTTC
CASSATGGPQPTQFF
>TRBJ2-3|TRBV7-2|NA|NA
TGTGCCAGCAGTGGCGGGCTCACAGATACGCAGTATTTT
CASSGGLTDTQYF
>TRBJ2-5|TRBV29-1|TRBD2|NA
TGCAGCGTTGAAGGCCCTAGCGGGAGTGTAGAGACCCAGTACTTC
CSVEGPSGSVETQYF
>TRBJ2-7|TRBV3-1|NA|NA
TGTGCCAGCGAGGACTGGGCTGGTGGGGAGCAGTACTTC
CASEDWAGGEQYF
>TRBJ2-1|TRBV10-3|NA|NA
TGTGCCATCAGTGAGTCTTCGGTCGTTCAGTTCTTC
CAISESSVVQFF